A selection of T cell receptor beta chains follows, all from one sample in a study of blood T cell repertoires in COVID-19. Repertoires were generated with immunoSEQ multiplex PCR, while TCRdb's copy carries only in-frame clones and drops some. Of 100,000 or so clones in the sample, around 76% are singletons; the top ten hold roughly 19%. The sequenced material came from peripheral blood. The receptors here all came from a woman between 65 and 79 years old with acute or convalescent COVID-19. Each CDR3 is given with its conserved first and last residue. The order of the fields is D gene, V gene, clone size, J gene, CDR3 protein, CDR3 DNA. The D gene is left open where the match is weak. Expanded clones are given a class, and other clones once, few, many or no size at all.

D: .
V: TRBV18
size: .
J: TRBJ1-1
CDR3: CASSPGGVQVWNTEAFF
DNA: TGTGCCAGCTCACCAGGGGGGGTTCAGGTTTGGAACACTGAAGCTTTCTTT

D: TRBD1
V: TRBV19
size: few
J: TRBJ2-6
CDR3: CASSRGTGFSGANVLTF
DNA: TGTGCCAGTAGTAGGGGGACAGGCTTCTCTGGGGCCAACGTCCTGACTTTC

D: TRBD1
V: TRBV2
size: few
J: TRBJ1-6
CDR3: CASSAYTGQGNSPLHF
DNA: TGTGCCAGCAGTGCCTATACGGGACAGGGGAATTCACCCCTCCACTTT

D: TRBD1
V: TRBV7-9
size: .
J: TRBJ1-5
CDR3: CASSFGTANQPQHF
DNA: TGTGCCAGCAGCTTCGGGACAGCGAATCAGCCCCAGCATTTT

D: TRBD1
V: TRBV5-1
size: .
J: TRBJ1-1
CDR3: CASSLGQVEFAFF
DNA: TGCGCCAGCAGCCTCGGACAGGTCGAGTTCGCTTTCTTT

D: .
V: TRBV19
size: .
J: TRBJ1-3
CDR3: CASSMDSPSSGNTIYF
DNA: TGTGCCAGTAGTATGGACAGCCCGAGCTCTGGAAACACCATATATTTT

D: TRBD2
V: TRBV7-6
size: .
J: TRBJ2-3
CDR3: CASSPGGAGTDTQYF
DNA: TGTGCCAGCAGCCCCGGGGGGGCCGGCACAGATACGCAGTATTTT

D: .
V: TRBV30
size: .
J: TRBJ1-1
CDR3: CAWSPSGERAFF
DNA: TGTGCCTGGAGTCCGTCAGGGGAAAGAGCTTTCTTT

D: .
V: TRBV4-3
size: .
J: TRBJ1-5
CDR3: CASSPGHGAPNQPQHF
DNA: TGCGCCAGCAGCCCGGGACATGGGGCCCCTAATCAGCCCCAGCATTTT

D: .
V: TRBV11-2
size: few
J: TRBJ1-2
CDR3: CASSLFRISQGYTF
DNA: TGTGCCAGCAGCTTATTCAGAATTTCCCAGGGCTACACCTTC

D: .
V: TRBV21-1
size: .
J: TRBJ1-1
CDR3: CASSNMGGNTEAFF
DNA: TGTGCCAGCAGCAATATGGGGGGGAACACTGAAGCTTTCTTT

D: .
V: TRBV3-1/TRBV3-2
size: .
J: TRBJ2-7
CDR3: CASSRLVPYEQYF
DNA: TGTGCCAGCAGCCGACTAGTCCCCTACGAGCAGTACTTC

D: .
V: TRBV28
size: .
J: TRBJ2-7
CDR3: CASSHQGTYEQYF
DNA: TGTGCCAGCAGTCACCAGGGGACCTACGAGCAGTACTTC

D: TRBD1
V: TRBV7-9
size: .
J: TRBJ1-5
CDR3: CASSSDRSNQPQHF
DNA: TGTGCCAGCAGCTCGGACAGGAGCAATCAGCCCCAGCATTTT

D: .
V: TRBV28
size: .
J: TRBJ1-4
CDR3: CASRGLYILSEKLFF
DNA: TGTGCCAGCAGGGGGCTATACATTTTGTCCGAAAAACTGTTTTTT

D: .
V: TRBV7-6
size: .
J: TRBJ1-4
CDR3: CASSLDRTGEKLFF
DNA: TGTGCCAGCAGCTTAGACAGGACCGGTGAAAAACTGTTTTTT

D: .
V: TRBV30
size: .
J: TRBJ1-5
CDR3: CAWSVDGDQPQHF
DNA: TGTGCCTGGAGTGTAGACGGGGATCAGCCCCAGCATTTT

D: TRBD1
V: TRBV28
size: .
J: TRBJ1-4
CDR3: CATGTGREKLFF
DNA: TGTGCCACCGGGACAGGGAGAGAAAAACTGTTTTTT

D: .
V: TRBV10-3
size: few
J: TRBJ1-2
CDR3: CAISDSPGYGYTF
DNA: TGTGCCATCAGTGACAGTCCTGGCTATGGCTACACCTTC

D: TRBD1
V: TRBV5-1
size: .
J: TRBJ1-2
CDR3: CASSSGTERGYTF
DNA: TGCGCCAGCAGCTCCGGGACAGAGCGAGGCTACACCTTC

D: TRBD1
V: TRBV28
size: .
J: TRBJ1-2
CDR3: CASSSYLQGAHNYGYTF
DNA: TGTGCCAGCAGTTCCTATTTACAGGGGGCGCACAACTATGGCTACACCTTC

D: .
V: TRBV2
size: .
J: TRBJ1-2
CDR3: CASTRRVSYGYTF
DNA: TGTGCCAGCACGAGGAGGGTTTCCTATGGCTACACCTTC

D: .
V: TRBV15
size: .
J: TRBJ1-5
CDR3: CATSSALGGSYQPQHF
DNA: TGTGCCACCAGCAGTGCCCTCGGGGGATCGTATCAGCCCCAGCATTTT

D: .
V: TRBV5-8
size: .
J: TRBJ1-1
CDR3: CASSLDWGRVKTEAFF
DNA: TGTGCCAGCAGCTTGGATTGGGGGCGGGTGAAAACTGAAGCTTTCTTT

D: TRBD1
V: TRBV6-6
size: .
J: TRBJ1-2
CDR3: CASSYQQGAVYGYTF
DNA: TGTGCCAGCAGTTACCAGCAGGGGGCGGTCTATGGCTACACCTTC

D: .
V: TRBV27
size: once
J: TRBJ1-5
CDR3: CASSLRQGLFQPQHF
DNA: TGTGCCAGCAGTTTGAGGCAGGGCCTTTTTCAGCCCCAGCATTTT

D: TRBD2
V: TRBV5-1
size: .
J: TRBJ2-1
CDR3: CASRFRTSGGNEQFF
DNA: TGCGCCAGCAGGTTTAGGACTAGCGGGGGGAATGAGCAGTTCTTC

D: TRBD2
V: TRBV27
size: .
J: TRBJ2-3
CDR3: CASSLSISGGAWDTQYF
DNA: TGTGCCAGCAGTTTAAGTATTAGCGGGGGCGCGTGGGATACGCAGTATTTT

D: .
V: TRBV30
size: .
J: TRBJ2-2
CDR3: CAWAPGFPGELFF
DNA: TGTGCCTGGGCCCCAGGGTTCCCCGGGGAGCTGTTTTTT